This passage covers 12 T cell receptor beta chains from one sample sequenced in a study of cytomegalovirus exposure and HLA in healthy donors. In the PCR, 60 Vbeta and 13 Jbeta primers were used. The table came from immunoSEQ multiplex PCR; TCRdb's copy has only in-frame clones and leaves some out. Among some 150,000 clones listed, roughly 70% were seen once. Sample: PBMCs. The receptors come from a woman aged 55-69 years in good health and CMV-seropositive.

This clone was counted between two and nine times. This sequence joins TRBV5-1 and TRBJ1-1, with unresolved D. This CDR3 spans 14 amino acids. Trimming removed 5 bases at V and 4 bases at J, with 15 bases between. Looked up from germline, CDR1 is SGHRS and CDR2 is YFSETQ. CDR3: CASSPASEGTEAFF. CDR3 DNA: TGCGCCAGCAGTCCTGCCTCAGAGGGCACTGAAGCTTTCTTT. Drawing the rest from reference TRBV5-1 and TRBJ1-1, the complete variable domain is KAGVTQTPRYLIKTRGQQVTLSCSPISGHRSVSWYQQTPGQGLQFLFEYFSETQRNKGNFPGRFSGRQFSNSRSEMNVSTLELGDSALYLCASSPASEGTEAFFGQGTRLTVV.

The chain employs TRBV5-1 and TRBJ1-2, with TRBD1 identical over 9 bases. CDR1 is SGHRS and CDR2 is YFSETQ in the germline V gene. The CDR3 is 16 amino acids. With 1 base clipped from V and 9 bases from J, the junction kept 13 bases outside the gene matches. The DNA for the CDR3 is TGCGCCAGCAGCTTGAGCCCTGTCCCGGGACAGGGTAGCTACACCTTC. It yields the protein CASSLSPVPGQGSYTF.

The V and J genes are TRBV2 and TRBJ2-7, with TRBD1 as a possible D gene (5 bases). The CDR3 length is 15 residues. V was shortened by 2 bases and J by 5 bases, with 16 bases between the two germline ends. Germline CDR1 is SNHLY and CDR2 is FYNNEI. The DNA for the CDR3 is TGTGCCAGCAGTGAAACGCCCGCAGGGCGCCACGAGCAGTACTTC. Translating gives CASSETPAGRHEQYF.

The V call is TRBV28, the J call TRBJ1-1; unclear D gene. The CDR3 spans 10 residues. Looked up from germline, CDR1 is MDHEN and CDR2 is SYDVKM. The V gene lost 10 bases and the J gene lost 1 base, with 4 bases spanning the gap. In nucleotides, the CDR3 is TGTGCCACCAAGAACACTGAAGCTTTCTTT. Encoded protein: CATKNTEAFF.

This rearrangement joins TRBV9 to TRBJ2-3, with TRBD2 identical over 9 bases. Germline V gene data show CDR1 as SGDLS and CDR2 as YYNGEE. The CDR3 runs to 16 residues. J lost 4 bases, V lost 0 bases, and 6 bases had no gene match. The CDR3 here is CASSVAAGGTADTQYF. The CDR3 DNA is TGTGCCAGCAGCGTAGCTGCGGGAGGGACCGCAGATACGCAGTATTTT.

The V and J genes are TRBV6-1 and TRBJ1-5; D remains unclear. V lost 3 bases and J 12 bases, leaving 18 bases between the germline ends. Looked up from germline, CDR1 is MNHNS and CDR2 is SASEGT. CDR3 length equals 14 residues. The CDR3 protein is CASSEGGRHGVQHF. CDR3 DNA sequence: TGTGCCAGCAGTGAGGGCGGGAGGCACGGGGTCCAGCATTTT.

This clone was observed a single time. The chain couples TRBV30 to TRBJ2-7, with 14 bases that match TRBD2. The germline CDR1 and CDR2 sequences are GTSNPN and SVGIG (reference sequence). The V gene end was trimmed by 8 bases and the J gene end by 1 base; junction bases not matched to a gene: 1. This CDR3 is built from 13 residues. Written as DNA, the CDR3 is TGTGCCGGGACTAGCGGGGGATCCTACGAGCAGTACTTC. Its protein product is CAGTSGGSYEQYF.

The chain carries TRBV5-1 and TRBJ1-1, with D perhaps TRBD1 (5 bases). The CDR3 loop spans 14 amino acids. The V gene lost 2 bases and the J gene lost 5 bases, with 13 bases spanning the gap. Germline V CDR1 and CDR2: SGHRS, YFSETQ. This chain's CDR3 is CASSLQDGVTEAFF. The CDR3 DNA reads as TGCGCCAGCAGCTTACAGGACGGAGTGACTGAAGCTTTCTTT.

The chain is built from TRBV18 and TRBJ1-5, with a weak D call TRBD1 (6 bases). The CDR3 runs 13 residues. Looked up from germline, CDR1 is KGHSH and CDR2 is LQKENI. V was clipped by 8 bases and J by 5 bases, with 13 bases between them. This CDR3 is CASTGTPDQPQHF. In DNA, the CDR3 is TGTGCCAGCACCGGGACACCGGATCAGCCCCAGCATTTT.

CDR3 residues: CATRLAESTDTQYF. Here the CDR3 DNA reads TGTGCCACCCGACTAGCGGAGAGCACAGATACGCAGTATTTT. This chain links TRBV2 with TRBJ2-3, with 9 positions matching TRBD2. The CDR3 extends over 14 amino acids. V lost 10 bases to trimming and J lost 0 bases; unmatched junction nucleotides: 5. The germline CDR1 and CDR2 sequences are SNHLY and FYNNEI.

The J gene is TRBJ1-1, the V gene TRBV4-1; possible D gene TRBD1, 5 bases. Trimming removed 3 bases from V and 7 bases from J, with 12 bases in between. Germline loops: CDR1 MGHRA, CDR2 YSYEKL. The CDR3 sequence is 13 residues long. The CDR3 DNA reads as TGCGCCAGCAGCCAGGTGAGACAGAATGAAGCTTTCTTT. It encodes CASSQVRQNEAFF.

The chain is built from TRBV6-5 and TRBJ2-7, with TRBD1 as a possible D gene (6 bases). Trimming shortened V by 0 bases and J by 4 bases, and 13 bases separated the two germline ends. Germline V CDR1 and CDR2: MNHEY, SVGAGI. The CDR3 is made up of 15 amino acids. The CDR3 nucleotides are TGTGCCAGCAGTTACTCCGAGGGCCAGGGGTACGAGCAGTACTTC. Translating gives CASSYSEGQGYEQYF.